This T cell receptor beta chain came from a study of T cell responses to AZD1222 COVID-19 vaccine (dated by TCRdb to about 2021). Broadly, across the study: A total of 230 to 250 trial participants underwent TCR sequencing, of whom about 210 received two doses of AZD1222 and some 25 received two doses of the MenACWY control vaccine. Enrollment into the trials was organized by age into subgroups of 18-55, 56-69 and 70-plus years, and those subgroups contained about 150, 27 and 61 TCR-sequenced participants, respectively.

Study-wide findings and limitations: Most participants were white British and females outnumbered males, and the authors suggested that clonal diversity may have been underestimated. Because no samples from the day 14 peak response were available, repertoires could be characterized only after the peak T cell response. The 56-69-year group was small, and its depth increase did not reach significance, likely because of low power. Only five to seven AZD1222 recipients were SARS-CoV-2 seropositive at baseline, limiting conclusions about previously exposed vaccinees. Spike-specific TCR breadth and depth rose significantly after two AZD1222 doses compared with day 0 and with MenACWY recipients. The vaccine-associated CD4 TCRs covered the entire spike protein, and the dominant responses fell in regions 160-218 and 743-854. Reportedly, almost half of the unique spike-specific TCRs recognized epitopes lying outside the regions that are mutated in the B.1.351 and B.1.1.7 variants.

Read against the paper, the sample's time point label means: about 28 days (+/-7) after the second vaccine dose. Taken with the paper, the label for treatment or condition translates to: meningococcal conjugate vaccine given as trial control. Samples from vaccinated people were obtained from the UK trials COV001 and COV002, which included a single-blind randomized controlled phase 2/3 trial of AZD1222 (ChAdOx1 nCoV-19) in healthy adults. For TCRbeta chain sequencing, PBMC samples were collected from trial participants at day 0 and at day 28 after the second dose. The CDR3 regions of human TCRbeta chains were analyzed by immunosequencing. In the original analysis: Repertoire TCRs were matched against a reference library of SARS-CoV-2-specific TCRs generated with the MIRA antigen-specificity platform. Breadth was defined as the fraction of unique TCRs that were SARS-CoV-2-associated. Depth was defined as the fraction of total T cells that were SARS-CoV-2-associated. Using the MIRA data, each spike-specific TCR was mapped to the spike region that the TCR reacts to and placed in a CD4 or CD8 class. Log10-transformed breadth and depth values were compared by one-way ANOVA with Sidak's multiple comparisons tests. TCRdb mirrors the immuneACCESS table, restricted to in-frame sequences. Some clones are absent from its copies; in checked studies, under half trace to an unresolved V gene, and the reason for the others is unknown. That table is the source of V, J and clone size, and D and trimming were worked out from the DNA. Across this sample there are fewer than 200,000 clones, with around 89% seen only once. The top ten clonotypes cover approximately 4% of the sample.

The CDR3 starts with the cysteine, ends with the phenylalanine, and has 14 residues. Here the CDR3 DNA is all that survives: 42 bases in frame from base 1. CDR1 and CDR2, looked up from the germline V gene, are MDHEN and SYDVKM. V loses 3 bases of germline sequence and J loses 3 bases, and the interval between the two ends is 9 bases. Regarding this clone: Its antigen has not been determined. No base quality information exists; no much larger clone differs at one position.

The chain is assembled from TRBV28 and TRBJ2-1; no D gene is confidently identified. The receptor was derived from an adult who received the MenACWY meningococcal vaccine as a control. Source: peripheral blood, taken 28 days after the second dose of the MenACWY control vaccine. The encoded CDR3 is CASSFANLYNEQFF. The sequenced DNA is TGTGCCAGCAGTTTTGCCAACCTCTACAATGAGCAGTTCTTC.